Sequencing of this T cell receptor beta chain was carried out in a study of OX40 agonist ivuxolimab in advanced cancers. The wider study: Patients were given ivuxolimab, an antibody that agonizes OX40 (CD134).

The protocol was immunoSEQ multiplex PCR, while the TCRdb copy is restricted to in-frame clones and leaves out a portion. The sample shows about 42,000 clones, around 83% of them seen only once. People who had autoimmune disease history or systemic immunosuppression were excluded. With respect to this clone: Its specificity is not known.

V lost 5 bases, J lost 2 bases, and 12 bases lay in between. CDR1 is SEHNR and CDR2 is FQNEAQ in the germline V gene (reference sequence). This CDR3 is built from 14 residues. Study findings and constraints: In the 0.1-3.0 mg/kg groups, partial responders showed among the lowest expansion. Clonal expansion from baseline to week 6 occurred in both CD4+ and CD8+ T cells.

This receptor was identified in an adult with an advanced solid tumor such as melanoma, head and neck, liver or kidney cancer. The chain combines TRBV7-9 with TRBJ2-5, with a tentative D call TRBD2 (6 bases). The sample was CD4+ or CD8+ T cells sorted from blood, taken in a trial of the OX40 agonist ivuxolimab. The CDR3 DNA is TGTGCCAGCAGCGCAGCCGGGACTCAAGAGACCCAGTACTTC. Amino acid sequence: CASSAAGTQETQYF.